This TCR beta chain is drawn from a study of T cells and Merkel cell carcinoma outcomes. Whole-study results and caveats: Repertoire plus T-cell density reportedly predicted Merkel cell carcinoma outcomes.

Points on this clone: Its antigen is currently unknown.

The table came from immunoSEQ multiplex PCR; TCRdb's copy has only in-frame clones and leaves some out. The data show more than 7,500 clones, around four fifths seen once. The TCR was taken from a human donor with Merkel cell carcinoma. Sequencing was carried out using tumor tissue from Merkel cell carcinoma.

This CDR3 reads CASSLVSGVGEQYF. Written as DNA, the CDR3 is TGTGCCAGCAGCCTCGTATCAGGGGTGGGGGAGCAGTACTTC. This chain uses TRBV7-2 with TRBJ2-7, with a weak D call TRBD1 (6 bases). The CDR3 is 14 amino acids. Trimming left V 5 bases short and J 7 bases short, with 18 bases between. Per germline, CDR1 SGHTA and CDR2 FQGNSA.